The next 7 T cell receptor beta chains were all read from a single sample in a study of T cells of healthy individuals. TCRdb re-analysed the 5' RACE reads in MiXCR, keeping a single row per CDR3 protein. The table lists some 85,000 distinct CDR3 sequences, more than 5% of them singletons, with about 7.5% in the top ten. The receptors were sampled from a female donor in good health.

About this clonotype itself: A much larger clone is a single base away; this may be a read error. The rearrangement uses TRBV5-6 and TRBJ2-3; no clear D. Between the trimmed V and J ends, which lost 2 bases and 4 bases, there was a span of 14 bases. The CDR3 is made up of 15 amino acids. In germline, CDR1 is SGHDT, CDR2 YYEEEE. The CDR3 DNA follows: TGTGCCAGCAGCTTACAAGCTCCCCAGGCAGATACGCAGTATTTT. It translates to CASSLQAPQADTQYF.

This clonotype turned up a few times. The chain joins TRBV20-1 to TRBJ1-6; D is ambiguous. Germline CDR1 DFQATT, CDR2 SNEGSKA (reference sequence). The CDR3 is made up of 12 amino acids. The V end lost 2 bases, the J end lost 7 bases, and 6 bases lay between the germline ends. CDR3 residues: CSARRGNSPLHF. As DNA, the CDR3 is TGCAGTGCTAGACGAGGAAATTCACCCCTCCACTTT.

At least ten counts were recorded for this clonotype. As DNA, the CDR3 is TGCGCCAGCAGCCAGGGTCCGACTAGTGCTCGCGCAGATACGCAGTATTTT. It is translated as CASSQGPTSARADTQYF. The chain joins TRBV4-3 to TRBJ2-3, with D maybe TRBD2 (6 bases). Trimming removed 3 bases at V and 4 bases at J, with 20 bases between. The CDR3 is 17 amino acids. Per the germline V gene, CDR1 is LGHNA and CDR2 is YSLEER.

In its sample, this clonotype was seen many times. The gene calls are TRBV20-1 and TRBJ2-7, with D tentatively TRBD1 or TRBD2 (5 bases each). CDR3 length: 16 residues. Germline CDR1 is DFQATT and CDR2 is SNEGSKA (reference sequence). The V gene lost 0 bases and the J gene lost 9 bases, with 24 bases spanning the gap. This CDR3 is CSARDPRSLLERGQYF. The CDR3 region has the DNA TGCAGTGCTAGAGACCCTCGGTCCTTATTAGAGAGGGGGCAGTACTTC.

This clonotype appeared many times. The chain recombines TRBV6-5 with TRBJ2-7, with 9 bases lining up with TRBD1. CDR1 is MNHEY and CDR2 is SVGAGI in the germline V gene. CDR3 length: 15 residues. The J segment lost 4 bases and the V segment lost 5 bases, leaving 9 bases of the junction unmatched. The CDR3 DNA reads as TGTGCCAGCAGTCACAGTCCCGGGACAGGGTACGAGCAGTACTTC. Its translation: CASSHSPGTGYEQYF.

This clonotype has ten or more counts. This rearrangement joins TRBV29-1 to TRBJ2-2; the D gene is possibly TRBD1 (6 bases). The germline gives CDR1 SQVTM, CDR2 ANQGSEA. CDR3 length equals 14 residues. Trimming stripped 6 bases from V and 0 bases from J, with 11 bases between. The CDR3 spells CSVAGASNTGELFF. CDR3 nucleotide sequence: TGCAGCGTGGCAGGGGCTTCGAACACCGGGGAGCTGTTTTTT.

This clonotype was detected many times. V usage is TRBV14 and J usage is TRBJ1-1; D not resolved. The CDR3 length is 14 residues. Looked up from germline, CDR1 is SGHDN and CDR2 is FVKESK. V lost 2 bases, J lost 0 bases, and 7 bases lay in between. The CDR3 here is CASSQPGMNTEAFF. The CDR3 DNA is TGTGCCAGCAGCCAACCGGGCATGAACACTGAAGCTTTCTTT.